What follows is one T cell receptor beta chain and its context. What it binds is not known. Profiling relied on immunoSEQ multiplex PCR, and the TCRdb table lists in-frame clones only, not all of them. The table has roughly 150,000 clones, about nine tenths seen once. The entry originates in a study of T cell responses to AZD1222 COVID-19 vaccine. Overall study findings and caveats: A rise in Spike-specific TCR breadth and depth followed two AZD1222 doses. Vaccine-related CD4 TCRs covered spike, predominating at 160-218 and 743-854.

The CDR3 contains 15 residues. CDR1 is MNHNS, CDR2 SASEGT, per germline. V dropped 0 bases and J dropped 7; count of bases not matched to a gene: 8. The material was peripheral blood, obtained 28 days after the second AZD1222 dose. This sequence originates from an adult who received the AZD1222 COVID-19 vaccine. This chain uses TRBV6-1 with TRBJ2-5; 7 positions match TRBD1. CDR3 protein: CASSEAGQALATQYF. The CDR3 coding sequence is TGTGCCAGCAGTGAAGCAGGACAGGCGTTAGCGACCCAGTACTTC.